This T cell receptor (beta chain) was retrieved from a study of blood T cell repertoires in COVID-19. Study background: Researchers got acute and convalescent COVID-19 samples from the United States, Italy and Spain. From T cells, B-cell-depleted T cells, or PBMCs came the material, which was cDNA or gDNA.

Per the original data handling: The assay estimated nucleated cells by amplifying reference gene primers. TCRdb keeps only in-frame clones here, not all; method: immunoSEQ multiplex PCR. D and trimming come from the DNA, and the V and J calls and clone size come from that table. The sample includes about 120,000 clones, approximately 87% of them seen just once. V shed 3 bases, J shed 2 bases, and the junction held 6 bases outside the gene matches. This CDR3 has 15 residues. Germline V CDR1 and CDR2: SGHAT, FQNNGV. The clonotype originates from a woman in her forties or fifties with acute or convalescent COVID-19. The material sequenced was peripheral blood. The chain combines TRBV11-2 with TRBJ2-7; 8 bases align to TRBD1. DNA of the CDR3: TGTGCCAGCAGCTTGGGCAGGGGGCACCCCTACGAGCAGTACTTC. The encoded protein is CASSLGRGHPYEQYF.